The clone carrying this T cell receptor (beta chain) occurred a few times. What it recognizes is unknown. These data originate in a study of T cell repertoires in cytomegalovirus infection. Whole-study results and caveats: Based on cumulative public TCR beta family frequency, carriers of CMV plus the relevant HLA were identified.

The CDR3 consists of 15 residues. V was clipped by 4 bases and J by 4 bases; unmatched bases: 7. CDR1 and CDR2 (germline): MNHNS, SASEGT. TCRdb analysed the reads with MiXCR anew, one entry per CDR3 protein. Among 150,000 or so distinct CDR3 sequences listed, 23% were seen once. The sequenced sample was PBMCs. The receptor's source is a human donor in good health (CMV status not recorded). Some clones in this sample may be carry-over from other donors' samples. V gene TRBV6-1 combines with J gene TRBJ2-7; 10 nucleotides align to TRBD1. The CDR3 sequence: CASSASTGGGYEQYF. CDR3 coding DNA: TGTGCCAGCAGTGCATCGACAGGGGGCGGGTACGAGCAGTACTTC.